This T cell receptor beta chain stems from a study of shared clonotypes between healthy human individuals. The donor population consisted of healthy HIV-negative adults with no recent acute infections or vaccinations. Amplification in unsorted PBMC replicate PCRs started from approximately 300 ng DNA, which equals approximately 28,000 T cell genomes. PBMC DNA, left unsorted, was sequenced on ten immunoSEQ deep assay plates. Method: immunoSEQ multiplex PCR; TCRdb's copy keeps in-frame clones and lacks some. Counted here are about 510,000 clones, 79% occurring once; the ten biggest clones make up 10% to 15%. This CDR3 has 15 residues. In germline, CDR1 is MNHEY, CDR2 SMNVEV (reference sequence). V lost 1 base to trimming and J lost 9 bases, with 13 bases between them.

Sequencing input: PBMCs. The receptor was isolated from a woman between 40 and 50 years old in good health. Some clones in this sample may be carry-over from other donors' samples. The chain carries TRBV27 and TRBJ1-6; D may be TRBD1 (5 bases). CDR3 amino acids: CASSLLLGEGSPLHF. The CDR3 coding sequence is TGTGCCAGCAGTTTATTGTTGGGGGAAGGTTCACCCCTCCACTTT.